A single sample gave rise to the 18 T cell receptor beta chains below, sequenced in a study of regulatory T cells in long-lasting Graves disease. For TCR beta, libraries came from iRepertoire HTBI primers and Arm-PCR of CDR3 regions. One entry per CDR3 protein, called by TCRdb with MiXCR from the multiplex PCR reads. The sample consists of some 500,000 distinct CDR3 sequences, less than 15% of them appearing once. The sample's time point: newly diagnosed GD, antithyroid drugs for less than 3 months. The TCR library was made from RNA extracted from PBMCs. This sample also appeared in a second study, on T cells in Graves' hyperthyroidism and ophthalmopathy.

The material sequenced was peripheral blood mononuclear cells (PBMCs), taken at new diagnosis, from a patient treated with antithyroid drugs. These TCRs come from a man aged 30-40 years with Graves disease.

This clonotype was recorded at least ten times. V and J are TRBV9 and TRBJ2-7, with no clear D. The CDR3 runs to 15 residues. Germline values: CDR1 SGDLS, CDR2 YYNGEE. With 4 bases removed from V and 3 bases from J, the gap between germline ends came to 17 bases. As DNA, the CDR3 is TGTGCCAGCAGCTACACAAGTCGACAATACTACGAGCAGTACTTC. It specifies CASSYTSRQYYEQYF. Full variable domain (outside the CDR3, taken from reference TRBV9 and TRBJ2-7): DSGVTQTPKHLITATGQRVTLRCSPRSGDLSVYWYQQSLDQGLQFLIQYYNGEERAKGNILERFSAQQFPDLHSELNLSSLELGDSALYFCASSYTSRQYYEQYFGPGTRLTVT.

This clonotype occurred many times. The CDR3 DNA reads TGTGCCAGCAGCCAAGAATGGGACGGTATCTCCTACGAGCAGTACTTC. It yields the protein CASSQEWDGISYEQYF. The chain carries TRBV3-1 and TRBJ2-7; the D call may be TRBD1 or TRBD2 (5 bases each). V lost 0 bases to trimming and J lost 0 bases, with 12 bases between them. The CDR3 extends over 16 amino acids. CDR1 is LGHDT, CDR2 YNNKEL, per germline (reference sequence).

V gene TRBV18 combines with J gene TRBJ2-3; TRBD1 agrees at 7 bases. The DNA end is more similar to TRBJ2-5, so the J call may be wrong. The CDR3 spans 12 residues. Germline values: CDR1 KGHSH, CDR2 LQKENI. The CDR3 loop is CASFSTGETQYF. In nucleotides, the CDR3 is TGTGCCAGCTTTTCGACAGGGGAGACCCAGTACTTC.

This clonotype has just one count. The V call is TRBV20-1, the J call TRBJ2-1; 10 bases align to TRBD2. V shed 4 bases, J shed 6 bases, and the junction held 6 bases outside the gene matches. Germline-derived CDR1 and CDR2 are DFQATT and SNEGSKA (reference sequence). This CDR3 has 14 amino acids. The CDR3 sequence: CSATTSGVTNEQFF. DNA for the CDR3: TGCAGTGCTACCACTAGCGGGGTTACCAATGAGCAGTTCTTC.

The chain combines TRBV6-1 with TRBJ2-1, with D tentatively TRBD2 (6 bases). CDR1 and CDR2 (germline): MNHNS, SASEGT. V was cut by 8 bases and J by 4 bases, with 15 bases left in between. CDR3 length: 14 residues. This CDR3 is CASPPGGVYNEQFF. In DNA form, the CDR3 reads TGTGCCAGCCCCCCCGGAGGGGTTTACAATGAGCAGTTCTTC.

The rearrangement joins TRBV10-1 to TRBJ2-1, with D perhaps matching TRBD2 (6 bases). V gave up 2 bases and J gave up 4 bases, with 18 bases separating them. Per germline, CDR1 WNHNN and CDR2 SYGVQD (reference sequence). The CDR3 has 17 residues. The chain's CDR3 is CASSEGGTSRGYNEQFF. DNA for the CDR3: TGCGCCAGCAGTGAGGGGGGGACTTCCCGGGGTTACAATGAGCAGTTCTTC.

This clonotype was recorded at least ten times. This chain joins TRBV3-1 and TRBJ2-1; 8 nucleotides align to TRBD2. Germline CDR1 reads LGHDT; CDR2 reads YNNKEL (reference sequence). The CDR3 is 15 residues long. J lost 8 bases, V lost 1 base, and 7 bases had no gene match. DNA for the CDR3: TGTGCCAGCAGCCAAGCACAGCGGGAGCAAGATGAGCAGTTCTTC. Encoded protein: CASSQAQREQDEQFF.

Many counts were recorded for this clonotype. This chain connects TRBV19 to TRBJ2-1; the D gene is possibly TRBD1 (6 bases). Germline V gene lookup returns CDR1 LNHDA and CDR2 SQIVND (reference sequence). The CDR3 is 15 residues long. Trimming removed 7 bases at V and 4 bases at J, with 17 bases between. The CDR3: CASTNDRNVYNEQFF. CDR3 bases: TGTGCCAGTACCAATGACAGGAACGTTTACAATGAGCAGTTCTTC.

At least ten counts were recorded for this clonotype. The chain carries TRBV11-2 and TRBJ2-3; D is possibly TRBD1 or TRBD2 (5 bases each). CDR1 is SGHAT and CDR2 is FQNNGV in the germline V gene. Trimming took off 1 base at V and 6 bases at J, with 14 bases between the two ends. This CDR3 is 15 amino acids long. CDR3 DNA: TGTGCCAGCAGCTTAGCTTACGGGGCAGGGGATACGCAGTATTTT. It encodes CASSLAYGAGDTQYF.

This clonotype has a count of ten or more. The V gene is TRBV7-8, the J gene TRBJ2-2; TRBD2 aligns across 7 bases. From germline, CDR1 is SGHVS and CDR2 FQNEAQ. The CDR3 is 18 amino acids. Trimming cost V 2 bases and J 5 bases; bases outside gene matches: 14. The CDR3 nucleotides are TGTGCCAGCAGCTTAAAGGGCAGCGGGAATGTTGGTACCGGGGAGCTGTTTTTT. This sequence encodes CASSLKGSGNVGTGELFF. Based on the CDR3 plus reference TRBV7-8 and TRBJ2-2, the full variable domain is GAGVSQSPRYKVAKRGQDVALRCDPISGHVSLFWYQQALGQGPEFLTYFQNEAQLDKSGLPSDRFFAERPEGSVSTLKIQRTQQEDSAVYLCASSLKGSGNVGTGELFFGEGSRLTVL.

The chain's CDR3 is CASSYTGLGAQYF. CDR3 DNA sequence: TGTGCCAGCAGTTACACAGGCCTAGGGGCCCAGTACTTC. This chain joins TRBV6-5 and TRBJ2-5; possibly TRBD1 for D (5 bases). V lost 2 bases and J lost 9, with 13 bases in between. Germline V CDR1 and CDR2: MNHEY, SVGAGI. There are 13 residues in the CDR3.

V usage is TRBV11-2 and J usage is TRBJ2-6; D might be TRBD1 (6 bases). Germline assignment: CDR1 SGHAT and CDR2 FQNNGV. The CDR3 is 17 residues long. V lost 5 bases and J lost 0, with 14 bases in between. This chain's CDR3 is CASSEGVPRSGANVLTF. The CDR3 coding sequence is TGTGCCAGCAGCGAGGGGGTCCCCCGCTCTGGGGCCAACGTCCTGACTTTC. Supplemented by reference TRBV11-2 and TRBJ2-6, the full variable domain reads EAGVAQSPRYKIIEKRQSVAFWCNPISGHATLYWYQQILGQGPKLLIQFQNNGVVDDSQLPKDRFSAERLKGVDSTLKIQPAKLEDSAVYLCASSEGVPRSGANVLTFGAGSRLTVL.

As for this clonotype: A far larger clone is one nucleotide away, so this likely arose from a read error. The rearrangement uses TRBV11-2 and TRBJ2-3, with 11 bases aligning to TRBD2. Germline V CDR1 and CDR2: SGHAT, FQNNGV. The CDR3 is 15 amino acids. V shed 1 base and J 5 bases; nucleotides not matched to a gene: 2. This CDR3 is CASSLGTSGLDTQYF. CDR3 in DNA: TGTGCCAGCAGCTTAGGGACTAGCGGGTTAGATACGCAGTATTTT.

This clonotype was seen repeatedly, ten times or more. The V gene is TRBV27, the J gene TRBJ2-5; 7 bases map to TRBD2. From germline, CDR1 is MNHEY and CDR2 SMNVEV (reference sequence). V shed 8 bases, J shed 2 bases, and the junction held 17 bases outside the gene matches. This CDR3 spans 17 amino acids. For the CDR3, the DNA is TGTGCCAGCGTCATGTGTGGCAGGACTAGGGTTCAAGAGACCCAGTACTTC. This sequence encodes CASVMCGRTRVQETQYF.

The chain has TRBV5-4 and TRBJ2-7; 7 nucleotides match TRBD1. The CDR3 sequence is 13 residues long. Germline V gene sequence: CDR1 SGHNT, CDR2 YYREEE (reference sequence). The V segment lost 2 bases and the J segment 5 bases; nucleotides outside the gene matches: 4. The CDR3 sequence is CASSFSRGNEQYF. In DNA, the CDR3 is TGTGCCAGCAGCTTTAGCAGGGGGAACGAGCAGTACTTC.

The CDR3 sequence is CASGLTGPEQYF. The CDR3 DNA is TGTGCTAGTGGTTTGACCGGGCCCGAGCAGTACTTC. The chain employs TRBV12-5 and TRBJ2-7; D unresolved. From germline, CDR1 is LGHNT and CDR2 FRNRAP. The CDR3 consists of 12 residues. With 2 bases removed from V and 6 bases from J, the gap between germline ends came to 8 bases.

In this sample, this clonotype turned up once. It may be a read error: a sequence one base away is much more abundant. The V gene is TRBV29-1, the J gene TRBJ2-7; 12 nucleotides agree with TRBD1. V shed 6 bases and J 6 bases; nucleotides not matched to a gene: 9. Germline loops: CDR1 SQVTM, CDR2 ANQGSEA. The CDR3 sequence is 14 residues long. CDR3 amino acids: CSVGDRGPACEQYF. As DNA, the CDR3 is TGCAGCGTGGGGGACAGGGGGCCCGCCTGCGAGCAGTACTTC.

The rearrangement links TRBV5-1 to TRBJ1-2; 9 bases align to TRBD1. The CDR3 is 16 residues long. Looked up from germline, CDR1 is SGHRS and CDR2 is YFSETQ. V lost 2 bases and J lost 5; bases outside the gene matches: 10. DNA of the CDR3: TGCGCCAGCAGCTTCGAATCCGGGACAGGGAGGTATGGCTACACCTTC. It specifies CASSFESGTGRYGYTF.